This is a list of T cell receptor beta chains from one sample in a study of T-cell memory formation after mild COVID-19. MiXCR, applied by TCRdb to the 5' RACE reads, yields one record per CDR3 protein. Among about 320,000 distinct CDR3 sequences listed, more than 13% were seen once. The material sequenced was PBMCs or a T cell subset sorted from them (not recorded which). The receptors shown here come from a young man who had mild COVID-19 (a few samples of this study predate the infection). Cell type and time point are not known. Each CDR3 is given with its conserved first and last residue. The D gene is left open where the match is weak. Size values are once, few and many counts, or a class for expanded clones, and some rows have none.

D: -; size: few; V: TRBV12-3/TRBV12-4; J: TRBJ1-1; DNA: TGTGCCAGCATCCGCGAAGGGGTTGGTGAAGCTTTCTTT; CDR3: CASIREGVGEAFF
D: -; size: -; V: TRBV21-1; J: TRBJ1-2; DNA: TGTGCCAGCAGGGGTCTAAACAACTCGAACTATGGCTACACCTTC; CDR3: CASRGLNNSNYGYTF
D: -; size: few; V: TRBV21-1; J: TRBJ2-1; DNA: TGTGCCAGCAGCAAAGATCGCGGAAGTTTCAATGAGCAGTTCTTC; CDR3: CASSKDRGSFNEQFF
D: TRBD2; size: -; V: TRBV20-1; J: TRBJ2-1; DNA: TGCAGTGTGACTAGCGGGGGAGAGGATGACAATGAGCAGTTCTTC; CDR3: CSVTSGGEDDNEQFF
D: -; size: -; V: TRBV18; J: TRBJ2-6; DNA: TGTGCCAGCTCACCACAGACCGCTCTCTCTGGGGCCAACGTCCTGACTTTC; CDR3: CASSPQTALSGANVLTF
D: -; size: -; V: TRBV5-1; J: TRBJ2-5; DNA: TGCGCCAGCAGCCCACGGGTCTATTCAGAGACCCAGTACTTC; CDR3: CASSPRVYSETQYF
D: TRBD1; size: few; V: TRBV25-1; J: TRBJ2-3; DNA: TGTGCCAGCAGTGAAACCCAGGGGGCAGATACGCAGTATTTT; CDR3: CASSETQGADTQYF
D: TRBD2; size: few; V: TRBV7-3; J: TRBJ2-1; DNA: TGTGCCAGCAGCTTATACCGCGGGGGTTCAGGGCACAATGAGCAGTTCTTC; CDR3: CASSLYRGGSGHNEQFF
D: TRBD1; size: -; V: TRBV15; J: TRBJ2-3; DNA: TGTGCCACCAGCAGAGGCTTGACCGGGACAGAGAGCACAGATACGCAGTATTTT; CDR3: CATSRGLTGTESTDTQYF
D: -; size: -; V: TRBV18; J: TRBJ1-1; DNA: TGTGCCAGCTCACCACCTACGGGCCGCATGAACACTGAAGCTTTCTTT; CDR3: CASSPPTGRMNTEAFF
D: TRBD1; size: many; V: TRBV20-1; J: TRBJ1-1; DNA: TGCAGTGCTAGAGAGCAGGGGGACACTGAAGCTTTCTTT; CDR3: CSAREQGDTEAFF
D: -; size: -; V: TRBV5-1; J: TRBJ1-1; DNA: TGCGCCAGCAGCCCCCCGGGGGCGTTCCTGCGGCGGGTCTTT; CDR3: CASSPPGAFLRRVF
D: -; size: -; V: TRBV7-2; J: TRBJ1-3; DNA: TGTGCCAGCAGCTCTGGGGCGGGTTCCTCTGGAAACACCATATATTTT; CDR3: CASSSGAGSSGNTIYF
D: -; size: -; V: TRBV4-2; J: TRBJ2-7; DNA: TGTGCCAGCAGCCAAGATAGTGAGGGCCACCGCCCTTACGAGCAGTACTTC; CDR3: CASSQDSEGHRPYEQYF
D: TRBD2; size: -; V: TRBV5-1; J: TRBJ2-3; DNA: TGCGCCAGCAGCTTGTCTGGGAGCGGGGGCACAGATACGCAGTATTTT; CDR3: CASSLSGSGGTDTQYF
D: -; size: few; V: TRBV13; J: TRBJ2-7; DNA: TGTGCCAGCAGCCAAATCCCCTACGAGCAGTACTTC; CDR3: CASSQIPYEQYF